The 18 T cell receptor beta chains below were found in one sample sequenced in a study of Graves' ophthalmopathy and Graves' hyperthyroidism. Amplification of TCR beta CDR3 regions used RNA transcripts. The first-round RT-PCR employed HTBI primers together with the Qiagen OneStep RT-PCR kit. A multiplex PCR was then performed as the second round. TCRdb redid the calling of the multiplex PCR reads with MiXCR, one entry per CDR3 protein. Among some 410,000 distinct CDR3 sequences, around 21% were seen once, and the ten largest hold around 3.2%. Sequencing was carried out using peripheral blood. These receptors were obtained from a woman aged 18-29 years with stable Graves' hyperthyroidism.

Many counts were recorded for this clonotype. The rearrangement links TRBV5-1 to TRBJ2-5, with D possibly being TRBD1 or TRBD2 (5 bases each). This CDR3 comprises 14 residues. The V end was cut by 4 bases, the J end by 0 bases, with 10 bases between. CDR1 and CDR2 (germline): SGHRS, YFSETQ. The CDR3 protein is CASSPGANQETQYF. CDR3 bases: TGCGCCAGCAGCCCCGGGGCGAACCAAGAGACCCAGTACTTC.

The chain links TRBV5-6 to TRBJ1-2, with 10 positions matching TRBD1. V shed 4 bases, J shed 4 bases, and the junction held 4 bases outside the gene matches. CDR1 SGHDT and CDR2 YYEEEE come from the germline V gene. CDR3 length: 14 residues. The CDR3 sequence: CASSQDRGTYGYTF. Here the CDR3 DNA reads TGTGCCAGCAGCCAGGACAGGGGGACCTATGGCTACACCTTC.

This clonotype was detected many times. In nucleotides, the CDR3 is TGCAGTGCCAAAGAGCAGGGGATTGTGCGCAATCAGCCCCAGCATTTT. Translation: CSAKEQGIVRNQPQHF. This chain joins TRBV20-1 and TRBJ1-5, with D perhaps matching TRBD1 (6 bases). Trimming left V 6 bases short and J 2 bases short, with 20 bases between. Germline loops: CDR1 DFQATT, CDR2 SNEGSKA (reference sequence). CDR3 length equals 16 residues.

In its sample, this clonotype was seen many times. The CDR3 bases are TGTGCCAGCAGCCTCCTACCGCCGACAGGGGGGGGTGGCTACACCTTC. It translates to CASSLLPPTGGGGYTF. The chain employs TRBV11-2 and TRBJ1-2, with 9 bases identical to TRBD1. Germline V lookup: CDR1 SGHAT, CDR2 FQNNGV. The CDR3 is made up of 16 amino acids. The V gene end was trimmed by 5 bases and the J gene end by 7 bases; junction bases not matched to a gene: 14.

This clonotype was counted a few times. This chain joins TRBV6-1 and TRBJ2-7; weak D call: TRBD1 (5 bases). V lost 4 bases, J lost 4 bases, and 17 bases lay in between. The CDR3 covers 15 residues. Germline CDR1 reads MNHNS; CDR2 reads SASEGT. The CDR3 DNA reads as TGTGCCAGCAGTGGTCATTCATGGGGCGTATACGAGCAGTACTTC. Its protein is CASSGHSWGVYEQYF.

This clonotype was observed a few times. The chain carries TRBV9 and TRBJ1-5, with D unresolved. CDR3 size: 15 residues. The germline V gene encodes CDR1 SGDLS and CDR2 YYNGEE. V lost 0 bases and J lost 0, with 7 bases in between. The CDR3 loop reads CASSVGPLSNQPQHF. As DNA, the CDR3 is TGTGCCAGCAGCGTAGGGCCACTTAGCAATCAGCCCCAGCATTTT.

With regard to this clonotype: As the CDR3 is not closed by the conserved phenylalanine or tryptophan, this likely results from a read error. This chain joins TRBV7-2 and TRBJ1-2; D possibly corresponds to TRBD1 (5 bases). Trimming shortened V by 5 bases and J by 8 bases, and 21 bases separated the two germline ends. The CDR3 has 15 residues. Germline assignment: CDR1 SGHTA and CDR2 FQGNSA. For the CDR3, the DNA is TGTGCCAGCAGCCTGACTGGGGGTACACCGGGCGGCTACACCTAC. It yields the protein CASSLTGGTPGGYTY.

This clonotype was seen ten or more times. This sequence may be a read error, since a much larger clone differs from it by one base. This rearrangement joins TRBV12-3 or TRBV12-4 to TRBJ2-7; D remains ambiguous. The CDR3 is 11 residues long. The V and J ends lost 3 bases and 3 bases respectively, with 3 bases between them. CDR3 nucleotides: TGTGCCAGCAGTTTCGGCTACGAGCAGTACTTC. This encodes CASSFGYEQYF.

The chain uses TRBV28 and TRBJ1-1; possible D gene TRBD1, 5 bases. This CDR3 has 14 amino acids. With 6 bases removed from V and 0 bases from J, the gap between germline ends came to 11 bases. Germline CDR1 MDHEN, CDR2 SYDVKM. The CDR3 loop reads CASSPGHMNTEAFF. CDR3 nucleotide sequence: TGTGCCAGCAGCCCCGGACACATGAACACTGAAGCTTTCTTT.

This clonotype has a handful of counts. The CDR3 bases are TGTGCCAGCAGCACTTTTCAGGGGGAACAGCCCCAGCATTTT. This sequence encodes CASSTFQGEQPQHF. V and J are TRBV12-3 or TRBV12-4 and TRBJ1-5, with 7 nucleotides matching TRBD1. The CDR3 contains 14 residues. The V segment lost 6 bases and the J segment 7 bases; nucleotides outside the gene matches: 9.

At least ten counts were recorded for this clonotype. The V gene is TRBV12-3 or TRBV12-4, the J gene TRBJ2-2, with 12 bases fitting TRBD1. The CDR3 consists of 15 residues. V shed 8 bases and J 8 bases; nucleotides not matched to a gene: 9. CDR3 sequence (DNA): TGTGCCAGCGCGAAGGGGGACAGGGGGCCGGGGGAGCTGTTTTTT. It yields the protein CASAKGDRGPGELFF.

The rearrangement uses TRBV20-1 and TRBJ2-5, with 7 bases aligning to TRBD2. Germline loops: CDR1 DFQATT, CDR2 SNEGSKA (reference sequence). V dropped 0 bases and J dropped 3; count of bases not matched to a gene: 13. There are 17 residues in the CDR3. The CDR3 spells CSARDQWRGKGKETQYF. CDR3 nucleotide sequence: TGCAGTGCTAGAGATCAATGGCGGGGGAAGGGGAAAGAGACCCAGTACTTC.

This clonotype was recorded at least ten times. The rearrangement uses TRBV19 and TRBJ1-1, with D unclear. Between the trimmed V and J ends, which lost 8 bases and 3 bases, there was a span of 10 bases. The CDR3 consists of 12 residues. The germline V gene encodes CDR1 LNHDA and CDR2 SQIVND (reference sequence). For the CDR3, the DNA is TGTGCCAGTTTTCGGAGCTACACTGAAGCTTTCTTT. This codes for CASFRSYTEAFF. The full variable domain, its missing parts supplied by reference TRBV19 and TRBJ1-1, is DGGITQSPKYLFRKEGQNVTLSCEQNLNHDAMYWYRQDPGQGLRLIYYSQIVNDFQKGDIAEGYSVSREKKESFPLTVTSAQKNPTAFYLCASFRSYTEAFFGQGTRLTVV.

This clonotype occurred many times. The genes are TRBV7-6 and TRBJ2-2, with TRBD2 as a possible D gene (5 bases). V was cut by 0 bases and J by 6 bases, with 11 bases left in between. The CDR3 runs 15 residues. Germline CDR1 and CDR2: SGHVS and FNYEAQ. For the CDR3, the DNA is TGTGCCAGCAGCTTAGCGCGCCCGGGGTCCGGGGAGCTGTTTTTT. Translation gives CASSLARPGSGELFF.

This clonotype was found many times. V and J are TRBV6-5 and TRBJ2-7; no clear D. V lost 2 bases, J lost 0 bases, and 8 bases lay in between. The CDR3 has 14 residues. The germline V gene has CDR1 MNHEY and CDR2 SVGAGI. The CDR3 sequence: CASSYTRVSYEQYF. The CDR3 nucleotides are TGTGCCAGCAGTTACACCCGGGTCTCCTACGAGCAGTACTTC.

This clonotype came up many times. The genes are TRBV18 and TRBJ2-7; D gene uncertain. Germline-derived CDR1 and CDR2 are KGHSH and LQKENI. The CDR3 runs 15 residues. Trimming left V 6 bases short and J 0 bases short, with 15 bases between. CDR3 in amino acids: CASSSSTDSSYEQYF. CDR3 sequence (DNA): TGTGCCAGCTCCTCAAGCACGGATAGCTCCTACGAGCAGTACTTC.

In this sample, this clonotype turned up many times. V usage is TRBV19 and J usage is TRBJ1-2; D is unresolved. Per germline, CDR1 LNHDA and CDR2 SQIVND (reference sequence). This CDR3 is 13 amino acids long. With 2 bases removed from V and 2 bases from J, the gap between germline ends came to 6 bases. The CDR3 reads CASSIRRNYGYTF. The CDR3, as DNA: TGTGCCAGTAGTATACGACGGAACTATGGCTACACCTTC.

This clonotype occurred many times. This chain links TRBV6-2 or TRBV6-3 with TRBJ2-7; maybe TRBD1 (6 bases). The CDR3 loop spans 15 amino acids. V lost 6 bases, J lost 3 bases, and 18 bases lay in between. Per germline, CDR1 MNHEY and CDR2 SVGEGT. The CDR3 DNA reads as TGTGCCAGCAGACCGACAGGAGAATTGAACTACGAGCAGTACTTC. Protein product: CASRPTGELNYEQYF.